The 6 T cell receptor beta chains presented below share a single source sample, sequenced in a study of CD8+ T cells in alopecia areata. RNA was isolated and reverse transcribed to cDNA, the sequencing template. Assay used: immunoSEQ multiplex PCR; TCRdb lists only in-frame clones, some missing. The sample lists 100,000 to 150,000 clones; less than 50% were seen once. Sequencing was performed on NKG2D-low CD8+ T cells sorted from blood. The receptors were gathered from a human donor with alopecia areata.

J is TRBJ1-1 and V is TRBV7-9; D gene uncertain. CDR3 length: 13 amino acids. V lost 3 bases and J 1 base, leaving 6 bases between the germline ends. Germline CDR1 and CDR2: SEHNR and FQNEAQ (reference sequence). This CDR3 is CASSFGENTEAFF. CDR3 coding DNA: TGTGCCAGCAGCTTCGGGGAGAACACTGAAGCTTTCTTT.

V usage is TRBV5-1 and J usage is TRBJ2-1; the match to TRBD1 covers 7 bases. V lost 5 bases and J lost 0; bases outside the gene matches: 8. The CDR3 sequence is 16 residues long. The germline V gene has CDR1 SGHRS and CDR2 YFSETQ. The CDR3 nucleotides are TGCGCCAGCAGTCTTGGACAGGCGCGCTCCTACAATGAGCAGTTCTTC. Its translation is CASSLGQARSYNEQFF.

This clone has only a few counts. The V call is TRBV7-9, the J call TRBJ2-7, with D unresolved. CDR3 length equals 14 residues. Trimming removed 3 bases at V and 1 base at J, with 10 bases between. Germline V gives CDR1 SEHNR, CDR2 FQNEAQ (reference sequence). CDR3 DNA: TGTGCCAGCAGCTTTAGTACCGGGTCCTACGAGCAGTACTTC. Translation gives CASSFSTGSYEQYF.

This chain joins TRBV11-2 and TRBJ2-7; D remains unclear. The germline CDR1 and CDR2 sequences are SGHAT and FQNNGV. The ends were cut back, 1 base at V and 6 bases at J, with 7 bases in the middle. The length of the CDR3 is 12 residues. CDR3 sequence: CASSLVYGEQYF. The CDR3, as DNA: TGTGCCAGCAGCTTAGTTTACGGCGAGCAGTACTTC.

This chain uses TRBV5-1 with TRBJ2-5; TRBD2 is a possible D gene (5 bases). The V gene's germline CDR1 is SGHRS and CDR2 YFSETQ. This CDR3 contains 11 residues. Trimming pared 7 bases from V and 3 bases from J, leaving 7 bases between. CDR3 sequence: CASRGEETQYF. Here the CDR3 DNA reads TGCGCCAGCCGGGGTGAAGAGACCCAGTACTTC.

Here the CDR3 DNA reads TGCAGCGCTACGGAGGGGTGGGAGACCCAGTACTTC. This translates into CSATEGWETQYF. The rearrangement uses TRBV29-1 and TRBJ2-5; D is perhaps TRBD2 (6 bases). CDR1 SQVTM and CDR2 ANQGSEA come from the germline V gene. The CDR3 is made up of 12 amino acids. Trimming took off 7 bases at V and 5 bases at J, with 14 bases between the two ends.